The subject of this entry is one T cell receptor beta chain. TCRdb's copy holds only in-frame clones and misses some; the assay was immunoSEQ multiplex PCR. The sample lists tens of thousands of clones; 70% to 90% were seen once. The CDR3 consists of 15 residues. CDR1 and CDR2 (germline): SGHNT, YYREEE (reference sequence). V lost 3 bases and J lost 7, with 19 bases in between. This sample is part of a study of OX40 agonist ivuxolimab in advanced cancers. Specimen: CD4+ or CD8+ T cells sorted from blood, collected in a trial of the OX40 agonist ivuxolimab. The source of this sequence is an adult with an advanced solid tumor such as melanoma, head and neck, liver or kidney cancer. This chain connects TRBV5-4 to TRBJ1-2, with a weak D call TRBD1 (6 bases). The CDR3 loop reads CASSWPGTGTVGYTF. The CDR3 bases are TGTGCCAGCAGCTGGCCGGGTACAGGGACTGTTGGCTACACCTTC.